Below, 24 T cell receptor beta chains from the same sample are listed, as sequenced in a study of cytomegalovirus exposure and HLA in healthy donors. Primers included in the PCR were 60 Vbeta and 13 Jbeta primers. Using immunoSEQ multiplex PCR, the repertoire was profiled, and TCRdb retains in-frame clones only, with some absent. The top ten hold about 4.3% of the sample, which has roughly 150,000 clones, roughly 80% seen once. The sample comprised PBMCs. The receptors shown here come from a woman in her 40s in good health and CMV-seropositive.

In DNA, the CDR3 is TGTGCCAGCAGTTTTATCTCTGTTCGGTGGGAGACCCAGTACTTC. The encoded protein is CASSFISVRWETQYF. The chain combines TRBV27 with TRBJ2-5; D remains ambiguous. This CDR3 spans 15 amino acids. Deletions cut 3 bases from V and 5 bases from J, with 16 bases between. CDR1 is MNHEY, CDR2 SMNVEV, per germline (reference sequence).

V and J are TRBV6-5 and TRBJ2-2, with TRBD2 matching 9 bases. V was clipped by 6 bases and J by 5 bases; unmatched bases: 4. CDR3 length equals 14 residues. Germline CDR1 reads MNHEY; CDR2 reads SVGAGI. CDR3 in amino acids: CASSPTSGTGELFF. The CDR3 nucleotides read TGTGCCAGCAGCCCCACTAGCGGGACCGGGGAGCTGTTTTTT.

This clone was picked up one time. V usage is TRBV5-1 and J usage is TRBJ2-5; D uncertain. TRBJ2-7 explains the end of the DNA better; the J call may be wrong. Germline V gene data show CDR1 as SGHRS and CDR2 as YFSETQ. The CDR3 contains 16 residues. This CDR3 is CASSLQAVSRFHEQYF. The CDR3 coding sequence is TGCGCCAGCAGCTTGCAGGCAGTCAGTCGTTTCCACGAGCAGTACTTC.

This clone has just a few counts. The chain joins TRBV10-1 to TRBJ1-1; D is ambiguous. CDR1 and CDR2 from the germline V gene are WNHNN and SYGVQD (reference sequence). This CDR3 has 11 amino acids. Deletions cut 4 bases from V and 7 bases from J, with 7 bases between. The DNA of the CDR3 is TGCGCCAGCAGTGGGGCGAATGAAGCTTTCTTT. Encoded protein: CASSGANEAFF.

This sequence joins TRBV7-2 and TRBJ2-3; D gene uncertain. Germline CDR1 SGHTA, CDR2 FQGNSA. V lost 2 bases and J 6 bases, leaving 9 bases between the germline ends. This CDR3 has 13 residues. CDR3 protein: CASSLQNQDTQYF. The CDR3 region has the DNA TGTGCCAGCAGCTTACAAAATCAGGATACGCAGTATTTT.

The chain carries TRBV7-2 and TRBJ2-7; 8 bases agree with TRBD1. The germline V gene has CDR1 SGHTA and CDR2 FQGNSA. V dropped 8 bases and J dropped 5; count of bases not matched to a gene: 8. This CDR3 has 13 residues. CDR3 residues: CASSRQGPHEQYF. CDR3 bases: TGTGCCAGCTCTAGACAGGGGCCCCACGAGCAGTACTTC. Full variable domain (outside the CDR3, taken from reference TRBV7-2 and TRBJ2-7): GAGVSQSPSNKVTEKGKDVELRCDPISGHTALYWYRQSLGQGLEFLIYFQGNSAPDKSGLPSDRFSAERTGGSVSTLTIQRTQQEDSAVYLCASSRQGPHEQYFGPGTRLTVT.

The chain is built from TRBV6-5 and TRBJ1-3; 8 bases align to TRBD1. Germline-derived CDR1 and CDR2 are MNHEY and SVGAGI. Trimming at V came to 4 bases and at J to 0 bases, leaving 5 bases not matched to a gene. This CDR3 is 16 amino acids long. The CDR3 coding sequence is TGTGCCAGCAGTTTCGGACAGGGCGGCTCTGGAAACACCATATATTTT. Protein: CASSFGQGGSGNTIYF.

The chain couples TRBV11-3 to TRBJ2-2; 8 nucleotides match TRBD2. Trimming cost V 4 bases and J 4 bases; bases outside gene matches: 5. The CDR3 totals 15 residues. CDR1 and CDR2 (germline): SGHNT, YENEEA. CDR3 residues: CASSYGLAVTGELFF. CDR3 bases: TGTGCCAGCAGCTACGGACTAGCTGTCACCGGGGAGCTGTTTTTT.

The chain couples TRBV19 to TRBJ2-2; TRBD1 agrees at 9 bases. Germline assignment: CDR1 LNHDA and CDR2 SQIVND (reference sequence). V trimming: 1 base; J trimming: 2 bases; junction bases outside the gene matches: 5. The CDR3 covers 17 residues. CDR3 region: CASSIGRTGVNTGELFF. In DNA, the CDR3 is TGTGCCAGTAGTATAGGTCGGACAGGGGTCAACACCGGGGAGCTGTTTTTT.

The chain uses TRBV4-1 and TRBJ2-3; TRBD2 matches at 7 bases. The CDR3 contains 13 residues. With 5 bases clipped from V and 4 bases from J, the junction kept 3 bases outside the gene matches. From germline, CDR1 is MGHRA and CDR2 YSYEKL. In DNA, the CDR3 is TGCGCCAGCAGCTCTCTAGCGGCAGATACGCAGTATTTT. Encoded protein: CASSSLAADTQYF.

The chain combines TRBV28 with TRBJ1-5, with a possible D match to TRBD1 (5 bases). The CDR3 has 13 residues. Germline V gene data show CDR1 as MDHEN and CDR2 as SYDVKM. The V and J ends lost 4 bases and 5 bases respectively, with 9 bases between them. The CDR3 sequence is CASSSGNHQPQHF. CDR3 nucleotide sequence: TGTGCCAGCAGTTCAGGGAACCATCAGCCCCAGCATTTT. Complete variable domain (other parts from reference TRBV28 and TRBJ1-5): DVKVTQSSRYLVKRTGEKVFLECVQDMDHENMFWYRQDPGLGLRLIYFSYDVKMKEKGDIPEGYSVSREKKERFSLILESASTNQTSMYLCASSSGNHQPQHFGDGTRLSIL.

About this clone itself: Other DNA sequences in the sample encode the same CDR3. V is TRBV30 and J is TRBJ2-1; possible D gene TRBD1, 5 bases. The CDR3 has 14 amino acids. Trimming cost V 3 bases and J 3 bases, with 12 bases left between them. Per the germline V gene, CDR1 is GTSNPN and CDR2 is SVGIG (reference sequence). In nucleotides, the CDR3 is TGTGCCTGGAGAACAGACAGCAACTACAATGAGCAGTTCTTC. Translated, it gives CAWRTDSNYNEQFF.

This chain connects TRBV5-4 to TRBJ2-2, with 12 bases aligning to TRBD2. J gave up 7 bases and V 3 bases, and 7 bases lay outside the gene matches. The CDR3 has 16 amino acids. The germline V gene encodes CDR1 SGHNT and CDR2 YYREEE (reference sequence). This CDR3 is CASSYRTSGMGGELFF. The CDR3 DNA reads TGTGCCAGCAGCTACCGGACTAGCGGGATGGGCGGGGAGCTGTTTTTT.

The chain recombines TRBV5-1 with TRBJ2-5; 14 positions agree with TRBD2. The V gene's germline CDR1 is SGHRS and CDR2 YFSETQ. CDR3 length: 17 residues. Trimming took 3 bases from V and 5 from J; bases not matched to a gene: 9. The CDR3 sequence is CASSSLGLAGAAETQYF. CDR3 DNA sequence: TGCGCCAGCAGCTCCCTGGGACTAGCGGGAGCGGCGGAGACCCAGTACTTC. Based on the CDR3 plus reference TRBV5-1 and TRBJ2-5, the full variable domain is KAGVTQTPRYLIKTRGQQVTLSCSPISGHRSVSWYQQTPGQGLQFLFEYFSETQRNKGNFPGRFSGRQFSNSRSEMNVSTLELGDSALYLCASSSLGLAGAAETQYFGPGTRLLVL.

The genes are TRBV6-5 and TRBJ2-1; D is possibly TRBD2 (6 bases). The CDR3 sequence is 15 residues long. Germline assignment: CDR1 MNHEY and CDR2 SVGAGI. V was pared by 5 bases and J by 2 bases, with 13 bases between. CDR3 protein: CASSPVLAAYNEQFF. The DNA for the CDR3 is TGTGCCAGCAGTCCCGTCTTAGCGGCCTACAATGAGCAGTTCTTC.

The rearrangement uses TRBV28 and TRBJ1-5; unclear D gene. The CDR3 contains 12 residues. Trimming removed 8 bases from V and 3 bases from J, with 8 bases in between. CDR1 and CDR2 (germline): MDHEN, SYDVKM. This CDR3 reads CASAVFNQPQHF. The CDR3, as DNA: TGTGCCAGCGCAGTGTTCAATCAGCCCCAGCATTTT. Based on the CDR3 plus reference TRBV28 and TRBJ1-5, the full variable domain is DVKVTQSSRYLVKRTGEKVFLECVQDMDHENMFWYRQDPGLGLRLIYFSYDVKMKEKGDIPEGYSVSREKKERFSLILESASTNQTSMYLCASAVFNQPQHFGDGTRLSIL.

This clone was seen a single time. The J gene is TRBJ2-1, the V gene TRBV11-2; D might be TRBD1 (5 bases). Germline V gene data show CDR1 as SGHAT and CDR2 as FQNNGV. This CDR3 region has 17 residues. V was pared by 5 bases and J by 0 bases, with 17 bases between. The CDR3 here is CASSLSLGQGSYNEQFF. In DNA form, the CDR3 reads TGTGCCAGCAGCCTCTCGCTGGGGCAGGGCTCCTACAATGAGCAGTTCTTC.

This rearrangement joins TRBV7-9 to TRBJ1-2; TRBD1 matches 9 bases. CDR1 and CDR2 from the germline V gene are SEHNR and FQNEAQ (reference sequence). The V and J ends lost 4 bases and 8 bases, in that order; junction bases with no gene match: 11. The CDR3 covers 15 residues. The CDR3 DNA sequence: TGTGCCAGCAGCTCAGAGGGGACAGGGCTTGGGGGCTACACCTTC. It is translated as CASSSEGTGLGGYTF.

This rearrangement joins TRBV15 to TRBJ1-3; 8 bases line up with TRBD1. The CDR3 runs to 17 residues. Germline V gives CDR1 LNHNV, CDR2 YYDKDF (reference sequence). Germline trimming cut 4 bases from V and 3 bases from J; bases unmatched to any gene: 11. CDR3 sequence: CATSTRDRPGGGNTIYF. CDR3 sequence (DNA): TGTGCCACCAGCACCCGGGACAGGCCCGGAGGTGGAAACACCATATATTTT.

The chain uses TRBV7-2 and TRBJ1-1; TRBD1 matches at 7 bases. Germline values: CDR1 SGHTA, CDR2 FQGNSA. The ends lost 2 bases at V and 2 bases at J; junction bases unmatched: 5. The CDR3 contains 15 residues. CDR3: CASSLWAGGNTEAFF. The CDR3 DNA sequence: TGTGCCAGCAGCTTATGGGCAGGGGGTAACACTGAAGCTTTCTTT.

The gene calls are TRBV10-3 and TRBJ1-1, with 7 bases that match TRBD1. Germline V gene sequence: CDR1 ENHRY, CDR2 SYGVKD. The CDR3 loop spans 11 amino acids. V was clipped by 5 bases and J by 8 bases; unmatched bases: 2. CDR3 DNA sequence: TGTGCCATCAGTACAGGGGCGGAAGCTTTCTTT. Its translation: CAISTGAEAFF.

This chain joins TRBV6-6 and TRBJ2-1; D is possibly TRBD1 (5 bases). The CDR3 totals 12 residues. V gave up 2 bases and J gave up 10 bases, with 9 bases separating them. CDR1 and CDR2 (germline): MNHNY, SVGAGI (reference sequence). CDR3 in amino acids: CASSYGAPEQFF. The CDR3 nucleotides are TGTGCCAGCAGTTACGGGGCGCCGGAGCAGTTCTTC.

The chain uses TRBV7-2 and TRBJ2-1; TRBD1 aligns across 8 bases. Germline lookup yields CDR1 SGHTA and CDR2 FQGNSA. This CDR3 region has 15 residues. V was clipped by 4 bases and J by 4 bases; unmatched bases: 6. The CDR3 nucleotides read TGTGCCAGCAGCTACCCGGGACAGGCGTACAATGAGCAGTTCTTC. Encoded protein: CASSYPGQAYNEQFF.

This chain connects TRBV6-5 to TRBJ2-5, with 11 bases aligning to TRBD2. TRBJ2-7 matches the DNA end more closely, so the J call is doubtful. The CDR3 sequence is 15 residues long. Germline V lookup: CDR1 MNHEY, CDR2 SVGAGI. Written as DNA, the CDR3 is TGTGCCAGCAGTAGACCGGGACTAGCGGTGTACGAGCAGTACTTC. This encodes CASSRPGLAVYEQYF.